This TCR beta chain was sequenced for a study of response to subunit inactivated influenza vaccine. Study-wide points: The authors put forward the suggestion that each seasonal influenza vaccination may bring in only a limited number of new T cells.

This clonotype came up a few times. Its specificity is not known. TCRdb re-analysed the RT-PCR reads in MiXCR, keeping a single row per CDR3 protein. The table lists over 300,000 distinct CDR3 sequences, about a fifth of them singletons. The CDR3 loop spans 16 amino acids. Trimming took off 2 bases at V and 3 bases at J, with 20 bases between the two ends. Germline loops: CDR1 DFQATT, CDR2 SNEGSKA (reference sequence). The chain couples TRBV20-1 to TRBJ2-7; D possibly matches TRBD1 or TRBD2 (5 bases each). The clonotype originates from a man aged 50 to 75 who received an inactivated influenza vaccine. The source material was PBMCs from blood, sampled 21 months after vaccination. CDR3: CSARPSSAGQLYEQYF. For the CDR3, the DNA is TGCAGTGCTAGACCTAGCTCGGCAGGGCAACTCTACGAGCAGTACTTC.